This T cell receptor (beta chain) emerged from a study of blood T cell repertoires in COVID-19. Whole-study context: Sites in the United States, Italy and Spain provided acute and convalescent COVID-19 samples. The cDNA or gDNA used as material had been derived from T cells, B-cell-depleted T cells, or PBMCs.

The junction had 7 bases not matched to a gene; V was cut back by 0 bases and J by 5 bases. The germline V gene encodes CDR1 MGHRA and CDR2 YSYEKL. The CDR3 loop spans 15 amino acids. In the original workflow: Reference gene primer amplification in the assay estimated nucleated cell counts. Sequenced by immunoSEQ multiplex PCR; TCRdb stores in-frame clones only, minus some. Clonal size and the V and J genes are those of that table, whereas D and trimming came from the DNA. This sample yields about 130,000 clones, of which approximately 85% are seen a single time; approximately 6.6% belongs to the top ten.

Input material: peripheral blood. The receptor comes from a man aged 80 or over with active or convalescent COVID-19. The chain couples TRBV4-1 to TRBJ2-7; 7 bases map to TRBD1. The CDR3 here is CASSQDEGAWNEQYF. The CDR3 nucleotides read TGCGCCAGCAGCCAAGATGAGGGGGCTTGGAACGAGCAGTACTTC.